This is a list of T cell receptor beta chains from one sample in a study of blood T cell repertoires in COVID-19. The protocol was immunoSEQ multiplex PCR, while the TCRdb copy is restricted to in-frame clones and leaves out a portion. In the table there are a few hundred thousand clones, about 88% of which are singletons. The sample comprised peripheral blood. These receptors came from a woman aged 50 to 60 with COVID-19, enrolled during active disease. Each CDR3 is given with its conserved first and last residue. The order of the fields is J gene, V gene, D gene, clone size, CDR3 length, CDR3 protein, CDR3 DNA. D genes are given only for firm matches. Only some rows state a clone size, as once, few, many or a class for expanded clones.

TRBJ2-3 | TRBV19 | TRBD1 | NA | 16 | CASSPLGQGATDTQYF | TGTGCCAGTAGTCCCCTGGGACAGGGGGCGACAGATACGCAGTATTTT
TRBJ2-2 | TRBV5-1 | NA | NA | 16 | CASSWGPGLSTGELFF | TGCGCCAGCAGCTGGGGTCCGGGATTAAGCACCGGGGAGCTGTTTTTT
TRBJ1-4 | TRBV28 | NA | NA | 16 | CASSLESTGLGEKLFF | TGTGCCAGCAGTTTAGAATCCACAGGGCTGGGTGAAAAACTGTTTTTT
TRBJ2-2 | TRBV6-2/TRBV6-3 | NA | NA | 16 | CASSYSRQLNAGELFF | TGTGCCAGCAGTTACTCCCGACAGCTTAATGCCGGGGAGCTGTTTTTT
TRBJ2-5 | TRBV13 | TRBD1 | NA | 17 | CASSLGSGTGGGETQYF | TGTGCCAGCAGCTTAGGTTCCGGGACAGGGGGCGGGGAGACCCAGTACTTC
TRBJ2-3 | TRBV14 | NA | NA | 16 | CASSQVTPQGTDTQYF | TGTGCCAGCAGCCAAGTCACCCCACAGGGCACAGATACGCAGTATTTT
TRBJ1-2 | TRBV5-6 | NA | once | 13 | CASSPPSHYGYTF | TGTGCCAGCAGCCCCCCTTCTCACTATGGCTACACCTTC
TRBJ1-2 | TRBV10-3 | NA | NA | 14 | CAISGNGGARGYTF | TGTGCCATCAGTGGGAACGGGGGGGCGCGGGGCTACACCTTC
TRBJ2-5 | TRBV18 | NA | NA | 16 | CASSPRRATGQETQYF | TGTGCCAGCTCACCCAGACGCGCTACGGGTCAAGAGACCCAGTACTTC
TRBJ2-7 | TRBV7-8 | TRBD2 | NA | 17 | CASSPGLAGASSYEQYF | TGTGCCAGCAGCCCAGGACTAGCGGGGGCCAGCTCCTACGAGCAGTACTTC
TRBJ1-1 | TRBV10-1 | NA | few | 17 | CASSDYLRGGGNTEAFF | TGCGCCAGCAGTGACTACCTTCGGGGGGGAGGCAACACTGAAGCTTTCTTT
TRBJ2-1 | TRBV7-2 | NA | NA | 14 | CASSSRSGGNEQFF | TGTGCCAGCAGCTCGCGATCCGGGGGCAATGAGCAGTTCTTC
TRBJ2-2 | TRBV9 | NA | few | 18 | CASSVGNRRQANTGELFF | TGTGCCAGCAGCGTAGGAAACAGGCGACAGGCGAACACCGGGGAGCTGTTTTTT
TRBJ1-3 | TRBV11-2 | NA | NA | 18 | CASSLRPVSDTSGNTIYF | TGTGCCAGCAGCTTACGGCCCGTGTCAGACACCTCTGGAAACACCATATATTTT
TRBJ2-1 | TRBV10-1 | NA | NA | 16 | CASSESIGGGLPEQFF | TGCGCCAGCAGTGAGTCGATAGGGGGGGGCCTTCCCGAGCAGTTCTTC
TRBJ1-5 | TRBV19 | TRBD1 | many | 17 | CASSTSWTGAFNQPQHF | TGTGCCAGTAGTACCTCCTGGACAGGGGCGTTCAATCAGCCCCAGCATTTT
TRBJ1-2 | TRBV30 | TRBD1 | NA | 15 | CAWSVPGQENYGYTF | TGTGCCTGGAGTGTACCCGGACAGGAAAACTATGGCTACACCTTC
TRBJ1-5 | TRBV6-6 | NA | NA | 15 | CASSYSGQHNQPQHF | TGTGCCAGCAGTTACTCTGGGCAGCACAATCAACCCCAGCATTTT
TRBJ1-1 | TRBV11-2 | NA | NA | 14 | CASKAGDWGTEAFF | TGTGCCAGCAAAGCGGGGGATTGGGGCACTGAAGCTTTCTTT
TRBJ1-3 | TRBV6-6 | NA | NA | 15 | CASSFPSGRGNTIYF | TGTGCCAGCAGTTTCCCTTCAGGGAGGGGAAACACCATATATTTT
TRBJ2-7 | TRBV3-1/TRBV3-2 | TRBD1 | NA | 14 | CASSQDLTGDEQYF | TGTGCCAGCAGCCAAGATCTCACAGGGGACGAGCAGTACTTC
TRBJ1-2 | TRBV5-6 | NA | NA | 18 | CASSLPGPNRAGVGGYTF | TGTGCCAGCAGCTTACCGGGCCCCAACAGGGCGGGGGTTGGAGGCTACACCTTC
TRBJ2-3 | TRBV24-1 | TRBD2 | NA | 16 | CATSSRIPTSPDTQYF | TGTGCCACCAGTTCAAGGATCCCGACTAGCCCAGATACGCAGTATTTT
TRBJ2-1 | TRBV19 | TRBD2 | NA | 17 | CASSPLTSGGYGNEQFF | TGTGCCAGTAGTCCTCTGACTAGCGGGGGGTATGGGAATGAGCAGTTCTTC
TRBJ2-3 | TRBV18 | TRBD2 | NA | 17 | CASSPRLAGGPADTQYF | TGTGCCAGCTCACCACGCCTAGCGGGGGGTCCTGCAGATACGCAGTATTTT